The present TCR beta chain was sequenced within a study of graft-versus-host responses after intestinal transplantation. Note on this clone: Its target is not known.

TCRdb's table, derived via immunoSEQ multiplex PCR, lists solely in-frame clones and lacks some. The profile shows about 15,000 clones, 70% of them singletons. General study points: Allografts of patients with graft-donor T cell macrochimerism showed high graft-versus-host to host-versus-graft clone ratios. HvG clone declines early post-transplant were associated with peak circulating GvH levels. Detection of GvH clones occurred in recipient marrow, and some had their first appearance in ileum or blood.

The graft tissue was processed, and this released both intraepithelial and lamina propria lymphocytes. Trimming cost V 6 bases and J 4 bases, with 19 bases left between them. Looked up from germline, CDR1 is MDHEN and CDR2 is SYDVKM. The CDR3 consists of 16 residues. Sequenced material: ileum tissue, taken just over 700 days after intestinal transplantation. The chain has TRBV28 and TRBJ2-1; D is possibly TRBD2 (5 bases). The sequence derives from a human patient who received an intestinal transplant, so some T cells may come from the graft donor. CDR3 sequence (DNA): TGTGCCAGCAGCACACTATGGACCGGGGTATACAATGAGCAGTTCTTC. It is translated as CASSTLWTGVYNEQFF.